Described below is a single T cell receptor beta chain sequence and its context. This may be a read error, as it is one base from a much larger clone. Combining a sample-barcoded 5' primer with a J-beta primer mix, a second PCR ran for roughly 7 to 12 cycles. In TCRdb, the 5' RACE reads were re-called with MiXCR into one record per CDR3 protein. The table includes about 930,000 distinct CDR3 sequences, 25% to 35% detected once. CDR1 MNHEY and CDR2 SVGAGI come from the germline V gene. The CDR3 spans 16 residues. These data belong to a study of blood T cells in healthy people across ages. Across the study: With template switching, about one barcoded beta molecule was captured per two T cells.

The same specimen was also included in a second study, on T cells of mothers and their children.

The chain employs TRBV6-5 and TRBJ2-1, with a tentative D call TRBD2 (5 bases). The J call could be wrong; TRBJ2-7 is a better fit for the DNA end. This TCR was sampled from a woman aged 40 to 49 in good health. Sequenced sample: blood. Here the CDR3 reads CASSYTDSSSYNEQYF. CDR3 coding DNA: TGTGCCAGCAGTTACACGGATTCTAGCTCCTACAATGAGCAGTACTTC.